Given below is one T cell receptor beta chain in context. This specimen belongs to a study of blood T cell repertoires in COVID-19. About the research overall: T cells, B-cell-depleted T cells, or PBMCs provided the cDNA or gDNA that served as material.

Sequencing used immunoSEQ multiplex PCR; TCRdb keeps in-frame clones, though not all of them. The sample yields 300,000 to 400,000 clones, approximately 88% seen once. Germline CDR1 and CDR2: LNHDA and SQIVND (reference sequence). The CDR3 is made up of 14 amino acids. The V end was cut by 4 bases, the J end by 2 bases, with 9 bases between. V and J are TRBV19 and TRBJ1-3, with D possibly TRBD1 on 6 matching bases. Input material: PBMCs or T cells enriched from blood (not recorded which). The source of this sequence is a man aged 30 to 45 who had recovered from COVID-19. The CDR3 bases are TGTGCCAGTAGTAACAGGGTGGCTGGAAACACCATATATTTT. Translating gives CASSNRVAGNTIYF.